This T cell receptor (beta chain) was retrieved from a study of shared clonotypes between healthy human individuals (dated by TCRdb to 2019 to 2021). With respect to the entire study: A couple of women and a few men aged 18 to 49 years were included in the cohort. Per donor, three plates each were used for CD4 naive and CD4 memory, two for CD8 naive, and one for CD8 memory. Leukapheresis yielded between about 0.94 and 9.5 billion PBMCs per donor. To estimate repertoire size and how much clonotypes are shared between individuals, the study performed deep sequencing of blood TCR repertoires from 4 to 6 healthy adults. Different laboratories and diverse techniques were used to prepare libraries and sequence TCR repertoires, to increase sequencing depth and limit assay-specific biases. Results the study describes overall, beyond this receptor: Pairwise subsampling indicated that sequencing depth was expected to affect the degree of clonotype sharing among donors. Because the study included a small number of donors, the genetic and exposure-history diversity represented was limited. Naive subsets generally had larger estimated clonotype richness than memory subsets did. Sharing across four donors was observed for about 4.8% of naive CD4, less than 4% of naive CD8, 2% to 2.5% of memory CD4, and around 0.4% of memory CD8 clonotypes. Sampling was restricted to blood, and TCR repertoires in tissues likely differ from the TCR repertoires found in blood. Compared with non-shared clonotypes, the clonotypes found in all four sorted-subset donors had higher generation probabilities. Rarefaction of sorted-subset datasets indicated incomplete sequencing despite the large sequencing depth.

Turning to this clone: It has no known antigen specificity. No base qualities exist here, and no much larger clone lies one base off it.

The donors were healthy, HIV-negative adults with no recently reported acute infections or vaccinations. Every donor was a Caucasian adult residing in Nashville, Tennessee, USA. CD4+ T cells were enriched through magnetic negative selection, after which naive cells were positively selected on CD45RA and the remaining negative fraction served as the memory subset. Blood was collected by leukapheresis, and PBMCs were isolated by Ficoll-Histopaque density gradient centrifugation and then cryopreserved in liquid nitrogen vapor phase. Purity and quantity of every magnetically sorted T cell population were checked by analytical flow cytometry. From each sorted fraction, genomic DNA was isolated and quantified by UV absorbance on a Nanodrop 2000c. Using the deep immunoSEQ assay, multiplex PCR amplified TCR CDR3 regions from genomic DNA. For each cell subset, the extracted genomic DNA was distributed evenly across all wells of several immunoSEQ 96-well plates, and each plate served as one replicate. For sorted subsets, approximately 190 ng genomic DNA, equal to 30,000 or so T cell genomes, was loaded into each replicate PCR. The purified libraries were quantified using a Qubit 3.0 fluorometer, sized with a Bioanalyzer 2100, and then quantified again using the KAPA Library Quantification kit. Every immunoSEQ 96-well plate was sequenced on a separate single-read 150-cycle Illumina NextSeq 550 flow cell. In the authors' own workflow: Because the immunoSEQ output held only junctional sequences and lacked quality scores, the filtering could not match the filtering applied to full-length reads. To assign V/J genes and CDR3, sequences were annotated using PyIR, a Python wrapper for IgBLAST v1.9, with IMGT germline references. Reads were filtered out if the reads had weak V/J assignments (E-value above 1e-6), no CDR3, stop codons, out-of-frame junctions, or ambiguous translated residues. V3J clonotypes were defined as sequences sharing the same inferred V gene, J gene, and CDR3 amino acid sequence. Percentage overlap between repertoires was calculated by dividing the number of shared unique clonotypes by the size of the smaller repertoire. RTK rarefaction, the Chao1 estimator, and Recon v2.1 estimates of unobserved clonotypes were used to assess repertoire richness. Generation probabilities for all TCRbeta clonotypes obtained by the gDNA method from a handful of donors were computed using OLGA. TCRdb obtained this table from immuneACCESS and retained in-frame rearrangements with V and J assigned. These tables miss some clones; where compared with another copy, unresolved V genes account for less than half of the shortfall, and the remainder is unexplained. V and J calls and clone size are those listed in that table; D and trimming were worked out from the DNA. For this sample there are a few million clones; nearly 97% appear just once. The ten largest account for more than 0.1% of the sample.

This clonotype originated in a man aged 18 to 29 in good health. The specimen was naive CD4+ T cells sorted from blood. Read against the paper, the sample's cell subset or site label means: CD45RA+ positively selected.

The nucleotide sequence reads TGTGCCAGCACCGTGGGGGGGGCAGGGGTGACTGAAGCTTTCTTT. It is translated as CASTVGGAGVTEAFF. This chain joins TRBV28 to TRBJ1-1, and the D gene may be TRBD1, 6 bases matching. The CDR3 starts with the cysteine, ends with the phenylalanine, and has 15 residues. Only the CDR3 region is kept as DNA, spanning 45 bases read in frame from base 1. The germline ends are 20 bases apart after V is trimmed by 7 bases and J by 5 bases. Taken from the germline V gene, the CDR1 and CDR2 loops are MDHEN and SYDVKM. Here the CDR3 is joined to the reference TRBV28 and TRBJ1-1 genes, and the full variable domain is: DVKVTQSSRYLVKRTGEKVFLECVQDMDHENMFWYRQDPGLGLRLIYFSYDVKMKEKGDIPEGYSVSREKKERFSLILESASTNQTSMYLCASTVGGAGVTEAFFGQGTRLTVV.